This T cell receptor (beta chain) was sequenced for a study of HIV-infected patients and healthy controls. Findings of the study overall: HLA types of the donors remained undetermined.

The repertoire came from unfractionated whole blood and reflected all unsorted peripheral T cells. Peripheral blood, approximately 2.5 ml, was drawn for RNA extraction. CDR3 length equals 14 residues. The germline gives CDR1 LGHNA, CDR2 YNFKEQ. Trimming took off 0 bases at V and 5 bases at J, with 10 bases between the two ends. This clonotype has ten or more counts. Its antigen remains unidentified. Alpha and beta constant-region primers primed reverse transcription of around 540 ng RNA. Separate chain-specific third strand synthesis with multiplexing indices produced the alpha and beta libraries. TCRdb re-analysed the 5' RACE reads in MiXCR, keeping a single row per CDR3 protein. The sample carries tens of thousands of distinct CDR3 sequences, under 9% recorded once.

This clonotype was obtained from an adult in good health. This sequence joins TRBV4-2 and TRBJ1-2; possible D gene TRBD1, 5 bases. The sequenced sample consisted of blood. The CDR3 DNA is TGTGCCAGCAGCCAAGAGGGGGATTGGTATGGCTACACCTTC. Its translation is CASSQEGDWYGYTF.